This T cell receptor (beta chain) was captured by sequencing in a study of T cell repertoires in cytomegalovirus infection. The V and J ends lost 2 bases and 8 bases respectively, with 17 bases between them. The germline CDR1 and CDR2 sequences are SGHDT and YYEEEE. The length of the CDR3 is 16 residues. This clonotype has a count of ten or more. As yet, its antigen is unknown. TCRdb re-called the reads with MiXCR, one entry per CDR3 protein. Among more than 95,000 distinct CDR3 sequences listed, 32% were seen once. Material: CD8+ T cells from cultured PBMCs, obtained from culture after CMV antigen stimulation. The clonotype originates from a human donor in good health (CMV status not recorded). Some clones in this sample may be carry-over from other donors' samples. V gene TRBV5-6 combines with J gene TRBJ1-6; TRBD1 might be the D (6 bases). DNA for the CDR3: TGTGCCAGCAGCTTAACCGGGACAAACCGCGATTCACCCCTCCACTTT. Translation gives CASSLTGTNRDSPLHF.